These 10 T cell receptor beta chains were sequenced from one sample in a study of shared clonotypes between healthy human individuals (TCRdb year 2020). The library came from the immunoSEQ multiplex PCR assay. As stored in TCRdb, this immuneACCESS dataset retains in-frame rearrangements with V and J assigned. A fraction of the clones does not appear; measured against another copy, unresolved V genes explain less than half of the discrepancy, and the remainder lacks a known reason. Recorded for this sample are about 380,000 clones; around 96% of them occurred a single time. 0.32% of the sample is in the top ten clones. The sequencing input was memory CD8+ T cells sorted from blood. This specimen's cell subset or site label, interpreted: CD45RO+ cells pooled with CCR7-negative TemRA cells. The source of these receptors is a man aged 25-45 years in good health.

The chain uses TRBV2 and TRBJ2-1, with a weak D call TRBD1 (6 bases). The CDR3 totals 14 residues. Germline V gene data show CDR1 as SNHLY and CDR2 as FYNNEI. V dropped 7 bases and J dropped 0 bases, with 10 bases sitting between them. Here the CDR3 DNA reads TGTGCCAGCATCCAGGACAGCTCCTACAATGAGCAGTTCTTC. It encodes CASIQDSSYNEQFF.

This chain joins TRBV4-2 and TRBJ2-3; the D is unclear. V was shortened by 1 base and J by 4 bases, with 0 bases between the two germline ends. The germline V gene encodes CDR1 LGHNA and CDR2 YNFKEQ. The CDR3 is 11 amino acids. The CDR3 protein is CASSQADTQYF. In DNA form, the CDR3 reads TGTGCCAGCAGCCAAGCAGATACGCAGTATTTT.

This rearrangement joins TRBV4-1 to TRBJ2-6; 8 bases line up with TRBD1. Germline CDR1 reads MGHRA; CDR2 reads YSYEKL. Trimming cost V 5 bases and J 4 bases; bases outside gene matches: 4. This CDR3 is 15 amino acids long. The CDR3, as DNA: TGCGCCAGCAGCACGACAGGGGTGGGGGCCAACGTCCTGACTTTC. Protein product: CASSTTGVGANVLTF.

The V and J genes are TRBV7-3 and TRBJ1-1, with no clear D. The CDR3 contains 14 residues. V was shortened by 2 bases and J by 3 bases, with 10 bases between the two germline ends. The germline V gene has CDR1 SGHTA and CDR2 FQGTGA. In nucleotides, the CDR3 is TGTGCCAGCAGCTTAGGCGGAGGGTACACTGAAGCTTTCTTT. Translation: CASSLGGGYTEAFF. Based on the CDR3 plus reference TRBV7-3 and TRBJ1-1, the full variable domain is GAGVSQTPSNKVTEKGKYVELRCDPISGHTALYWYRQSLGQGPEFLIYFQGTGAADDSGLPNDRFFAVRPEGSVSTLKIQRTERGDSAVYLCASSLGGGYTEAFFGQGTRLTVV.

The CDR3 region has the DNA TGTGCCAGCAGTCCTCTGGGCGGTTATGGCTACACCTTC. Translation: CASSPLGGYGYTF. The V gene is TRBV2, the J gene TRBJ1-2; the D is unclear. The CDR3 is 13 amino acids. Germline V gene sequence: CDR1 SNHLY, CDR2 FYNNEI. The V end was cut by 5 bases, the J end by 5 bases, with 12 bases between.

The J gene is TRBJ2-6, the V gene TRBV5-1, with 7 bases aligning to TRBD1. The CDR3 covers 16 residues. Trimming at V came to 3 bases and at J to 0 bases, leaving 3 bases not matched to a gene. Germline assignment: CDR1 SGHRS and CDR2 YFSETQ. DNA of the CDR3: TGCGCCAGCAGCTCCCGACAGGGCTCTGGGGCCAACGTCCTGACTTTC. It codes for CASSSRQGSGANVLTF.

The genes are TRBV28 and TRBJ2-3; the match to TRBD1 covers 8 bases. The J segment lost 2 bases and the V segment lost 4 bases, leaving 17 bases of the junction unmatched. This CDR3 is built from 19 residues. Germline CDR1 MDHEN, CDR2 SYDVKM. CDR3: CASSSQFQMTGEYTDTQYF. The CDR3 DNA follows: TGTGCCAGCAGTTCCCAGTTTCAAATGACAGGGGAGTACACAGATACGCAGTATTTT. Full variable domain (remainder filled in from reference TRBV28 and TRBJ2-3): DVKVTQSSRYLVKRTGEKVFLECVQDMDHENMFWYRQDPGLGLRLIYFSYDVKMKEKGDIPEGYSVSREKKERFSLILESASTNQTSMYLCASSSQFQMTGEYTDTQYFGPGTRLTVL.

This chain uses TRBV5-4 with TRBJ2-3; 7 bases align to TRBD2. The V gene end was trimmed by 0 bases and the J gene end by 4 bases; junction bases not matched to a gene: 8. Germline loops: CDR1 SGHNT, CDR2 YYREEE (reference sequence). The CDR3 runs 16 residues. CDR3 in amino acids: CASSLDGGGSPDTQYF. CDR3 coding DNA: TGTGCCAGCAGCTTGGATGGGGGAGGGTCCCCAGATACGCAGTATTTT.

This sequence joins TRBV5-1 and TRBJ2-5; perhaps D is TRBD1 or TRBD2 (6 bases each). The CDR3 loop spans 14 amino acids. V was shortened by 3 bases and J by 4 bases, with 13 bases between the two germline ends. Per the germline V gene, CDR1 is SGHRS and CDR2 is YFSETQ. In DNA, the CDR3 is TGCGCCAGCAGCTCCCAGGGGAGGCTAGAGACCCAGTACTTC. Translated: CASSSQGRLETQYF.

The chain recombines TRBV6-6 with TRBJ2-7; 7 bases match TRBD2. The CDR3 spans 15 residues. V was clipped by 10 bases and J by 5 bases; unmatched bases: 17. Per germline, CDR1 MNHNY and CDR2 SVGAGI (reference sequence). DNA of the CDR3: TGTGCCACAACCAGGGACTATCTAGTCGCCCACGAGCAGTACTTC. This sequence encodes CATTRDYLVAHEQYF.